This note documents a single TCR beta chain sequence. Its antigen remains unknown. PCR was performed using 60 Vbeta and 13 Jbeta primers. Profiling relied on immunoSEQ multiplex PCR, and the TCRdb table lists in-frame clones only, not all of them. This sample has 150,000 to 200,000 clones, with about 80% found just once. Germline V gene data show CDR1 as LGHNT and CDR2 as FRNRAP. With 2 bases clipped from V and 2 bases from J, the junction kept 11 bases outside the gene matches. The CDR3 is 19 residues long. The data derive from a study of cytomegalovirus exposure and HLA in healthy donors. General study findings and limits: The study assumed roughly uniform donor sequencing depth for presence/absence analyses.

The chain joins TRBV12-5 to TRBJ2-2; 10 bases fit TRBD2. The clonotype originates from a woman in her 40s in good health and CMV-seronegative. Sequencing was carried out using PBMCs. The CDR3 region is CASGLSLRGLATNTGELFF. DNA for the CDR3: TGTGCTAGTGGTTTGTCCCTTCGGGGACTAGCGACTAACACCGGGGAGCTGTTTTTT.